This T cell receptor beta chain was sequenced during a study of T cells in Graves' hyperthyroidism and ophthalmopathy. CDR1 and CDR2 (germline): SEHNR, FQNEAQ (reference sequence). The V end was cut by 3 bases, the J end by 4 bases, with 12 bases between. The CDR3 is 14 residues long. Regions amplified from RNA transcripts were the TCR beta CDR3 regions. Researchers ran a first-round RT-PCR on the TCR CDR3 using the HTBI primer set. TCRdb itself ran the multiplex PCR reads through MiXCR, one entry per CDR3 protein. The data contain 250,000 to 400,000 distinct CDR3 sequences, roughly 15% of them seen just once; the ten biggest clones take up approximately 35%. In this sample, this clonotype turned up many times.

Sequencing input: blood. V and J are TRBV7-9 and TRBJ2-5, with D tentatively TRBD2 (5 bases). The receptor's source is a woman aged 40 to 50 with Graves' ophthalmopathy. The CDR3 DNA follows: TGTGCCAGCAGCTTCGTGGCGGGCGGAGAGACCCAGTACTTC. Translation: CASSFVAGGETQYF.